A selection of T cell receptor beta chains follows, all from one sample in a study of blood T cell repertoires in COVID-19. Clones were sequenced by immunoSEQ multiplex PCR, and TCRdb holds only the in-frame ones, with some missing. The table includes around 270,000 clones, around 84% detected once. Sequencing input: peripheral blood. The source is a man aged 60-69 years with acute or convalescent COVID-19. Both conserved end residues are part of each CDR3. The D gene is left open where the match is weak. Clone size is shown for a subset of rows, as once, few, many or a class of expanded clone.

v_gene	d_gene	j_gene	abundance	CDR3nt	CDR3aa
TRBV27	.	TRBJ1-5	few	TGTGCCAGCAGTCTCGGCGGGTATAGCAATCAGCCCCAGCATTTT	CASSLGGYSNQPQHF
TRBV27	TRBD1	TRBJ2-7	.	TGTGCCAGCAGTTTGGAGGGGACAGGGGGCTACGAGCAGTACTTC	CASSLEGTGGYEQYF
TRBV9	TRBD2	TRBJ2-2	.	TGTGCCAGCAGCGCTTCTCTCGGACTAGCGGGGGAGGCCGGGGAGCTGTTTTTT	CASSASLGLAGEAGELFF
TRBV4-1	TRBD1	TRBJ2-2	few	TGCGCCAGCAGCCAAGATCCGGACAGGCCGCTGAACACCGGGGAGCTGTTTTTT	CASSQDPDRPLNTGELFF
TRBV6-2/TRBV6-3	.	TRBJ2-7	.	TGTGCCAGCAGTTACCAGGACTACGCTGGGGGCTACGAGCAGTACTTC	CASSYQDYAGGYEQYF
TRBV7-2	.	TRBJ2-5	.	TGTGCCAGCAGCTTAGTGGCGGGGATCCAAGAGACCCAGTACTTC	CASSLVAGIQETQYF
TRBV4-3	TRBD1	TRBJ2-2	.	TGCGCCAGCAGCCAAGACCTACAGGGGGCGGCTACCGGGGAGCTGTTTTTT	CASSQDLQGAATGELFF
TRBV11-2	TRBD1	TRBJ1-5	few	TGTGCCAGCAGCTCGGACAGGGCTCAGCCCCAGCATTTT	CASSSDRAQPQHF
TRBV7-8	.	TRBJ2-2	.	TGTGCCAGCAGCTTAGTACAAACCGGGGAGCTGTTTTTT	CASSLVQTGELFF
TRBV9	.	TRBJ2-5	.	TGTGCCAGCAGCGTAGGGTCGCCCCGGTCAGAGACCCAGTACTTC	CASSVGSPRSETQYF
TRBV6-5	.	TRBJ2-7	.	TGTGCCACCAAAGGGGGGGAAAAGTACTTC	CATKGGEKYF
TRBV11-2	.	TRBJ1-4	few	TGTGCCAGCAGCTTGAGGCAGGGAAATGAAAAACTGTTTTTT	CASSLRQGNEKLFF
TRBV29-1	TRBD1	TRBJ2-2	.	TGCAGCGTGACAGGGAACCTCAACACCGGGGAGCTGTTTTTT	CSVTGNLNTGELFF
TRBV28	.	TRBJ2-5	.	TGTGCCAGCAGTTCCCCGACCGGGGTCCAAGAGACCCAGTACTTC	CASSSPTGVQETQYF
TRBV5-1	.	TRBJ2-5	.	TGCGCCAGCAGCTTGGAGGGGGGGCTGGAGGAGACCCAGTACTTC	CASSLEGGLEETQYF
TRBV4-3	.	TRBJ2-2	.	TGCGCCAGCAGCCGGGAGGCGAACACCGGGGAGCTGTTTTTT	CASSREANTGELFF
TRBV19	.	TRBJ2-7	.	TGTGCCAGTAGCGACCGGGGGGCCCCCTACGAGCAGTACTTC	CASSDRGAPYEQYF
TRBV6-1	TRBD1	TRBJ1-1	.	TGTGCCAGCAGGGGTCGACAGGGATCGAACACTGAAGCTTTCTTT	CASRGRQGSNTEAFF
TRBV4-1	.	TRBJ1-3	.	TGCGCCAGCAGTACCTCAGGGGTTAGCCAGGGATCTGGAAACACCATATATTTT	CASSTSGVSQGSGNTIYF
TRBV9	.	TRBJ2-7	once	TGTGCCAGCAGTGCCGGGTTCTCTTACGAGCAGTACTTC	CASSAGFSYEQYF